This T cell receptor (beta chain) was captured in a study of Graves' ophthalmopathy and Graves' hyperthyroidism. Study-level points and caveats: Most thyroid-expanded clonotypes exceeding 0.001 frequency were also found in blood. With a specificity of 72.22% and a sensitivity of about 69%, the model predicted ophthalmopathy progression.

This clonotype was seen at least ten times. Its antigen is not identified. Patients newly diagnosed with hyperthyroidism, under 2 months' duration, were aged 18 to 65, the study reports. The diagnosis combined clinical symptoms, thyroxine, TRAb, thyroid ultrasound and orbital computed tomography scans. Using RNA transcripts, the TCR beta CDR3 regions were amplified. Scientists carried out first-round RT-PCR using HTBI primers and then a second-round multiplex PCR. TCRdb redid the calling of the multiplex PCR reads with MiXCR, one entry per CDR3 protein. The sample has around 590,000 distinct CDR3 sequences; roughly 40% are singletons. The sequenced sample consisted of peripheral blood or thyroid tissue (not recorded which). The receptor was derived from an adult man with Graves' hyperthyroidism.

CDR3 sequence: CASSIDRARGYTF. In nucleotides, the CDR3 is TGTGCCAGCAGCATCGACAGGGCTCGCGGCTACACCTTC. The rearrangement links TRBV11-2 to TRBJ1-2; TRBD1 aligns across 7 bases. The V gene end was trimmed by 5 bases and the J gene end by 8 bases; junction bases not matched to a gene: 8. CDR1 SGHAT and CDR2 FQNNGV come from the germline V gene. The CDR3 is made up of 13 amino acids.